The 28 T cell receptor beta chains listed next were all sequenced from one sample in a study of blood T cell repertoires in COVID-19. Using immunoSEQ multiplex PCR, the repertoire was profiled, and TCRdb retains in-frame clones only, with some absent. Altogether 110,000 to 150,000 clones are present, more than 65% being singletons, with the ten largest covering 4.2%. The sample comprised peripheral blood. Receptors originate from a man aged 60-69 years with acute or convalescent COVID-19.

CDR3 sequence: CASSSGGNTEAFF. The CDR3 nucleotides are TGTGCCAGCTCATCCGGGGGGAACACTGAAGCTTTCTTT. This chain joins TRBV18 and TRBJ1-1; D may be TRBD1 (5 bases). The CDR3 is 13 residues long. V gave up 5 bases and J gave up 1 base, with 8 bases separating them. CDR1 is KGHSH and CDR2 is LQKENI in the germline V gene.

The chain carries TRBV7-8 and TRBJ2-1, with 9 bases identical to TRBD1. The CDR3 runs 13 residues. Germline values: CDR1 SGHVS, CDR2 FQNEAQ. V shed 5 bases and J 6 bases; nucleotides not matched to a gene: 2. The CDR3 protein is CASSRGQGNEQFF. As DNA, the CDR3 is TGTGCCAGCAGCCGGGGACAGGGCAATGAGCAGTTCTTC.

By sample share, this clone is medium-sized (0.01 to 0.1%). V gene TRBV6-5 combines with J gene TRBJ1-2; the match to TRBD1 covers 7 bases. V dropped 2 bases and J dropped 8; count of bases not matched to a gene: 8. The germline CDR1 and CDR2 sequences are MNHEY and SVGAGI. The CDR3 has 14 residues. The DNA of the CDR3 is TGTGCCAGCAGTTACCACGACAGGGCGGAGGGCTACACCTTC. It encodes CASSYHDRAEGYTF.

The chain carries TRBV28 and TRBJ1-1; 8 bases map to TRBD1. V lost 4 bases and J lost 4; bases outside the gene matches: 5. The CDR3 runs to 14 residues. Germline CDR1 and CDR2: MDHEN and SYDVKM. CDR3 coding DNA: TGTGCCAGCAGTTCGGGACAGGTCGGCACTGAAGCTTTCTTT. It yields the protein CASSSGQVGTEAFF.

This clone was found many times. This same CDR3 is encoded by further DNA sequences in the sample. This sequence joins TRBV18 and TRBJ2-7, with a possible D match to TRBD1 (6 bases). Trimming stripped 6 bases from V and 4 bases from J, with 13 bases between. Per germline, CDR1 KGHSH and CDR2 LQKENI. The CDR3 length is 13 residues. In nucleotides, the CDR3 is TGTGCCAGCTCCCCGGACAGTTCATACGAGCAGTACTTC. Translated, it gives CASSPDSSYEQYF.

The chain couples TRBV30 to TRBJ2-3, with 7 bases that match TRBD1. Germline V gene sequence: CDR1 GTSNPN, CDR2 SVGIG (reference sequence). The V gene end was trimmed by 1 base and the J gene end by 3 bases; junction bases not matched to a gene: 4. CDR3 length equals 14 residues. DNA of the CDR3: TGTGCCTGGAGTGAGGCAGGGGGAACAGATACGCAGTATTTT. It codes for CAWSEAGGTDTQYF.

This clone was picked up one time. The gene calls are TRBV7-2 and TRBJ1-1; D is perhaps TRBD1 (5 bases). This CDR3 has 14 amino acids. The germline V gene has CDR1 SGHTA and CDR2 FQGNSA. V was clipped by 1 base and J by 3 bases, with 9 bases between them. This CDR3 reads CASSLVGPHTEAFF. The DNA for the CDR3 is TGTGCCAGCAGCTTAGTGGGGCCCCACACTGAAGCTTTCTTT.

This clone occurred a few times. The CDR3 loop reads CASSEASRAKNIQYF. DNA for the CDR3: TGTGCCAGCAGTGAAGCAAGTAGAGCCAAAAACATTCAGTACTTC. The V and J genes are TRBV2 and TRBJ2-4, with unresolved D. This CDR3 region has 15 residues. Germline lookup yields CDR1 SNHLY and CDR2 FYNNEI. The V end was cut by 0 bases, the J end by 0 bases, with 6 bases between.

The chain's CDR3 is CAISTDRDADTQYF. Written as DNA, the CDR3 is TGTGCCATCAGTACAGACAGGGATGCAGATACGCAGTATTTT. This chain connects TRBV10-3 to TRBJ2-3, with 7 nucleotides matching TRBD1. Germline V gives CDR1 ENHRY, CDR2 SYGVKD. Germline trimming cut 5 bases from V and 4 bases from J; bases unmatched to any gene: 6. The CDR3 has 14 amino acids.

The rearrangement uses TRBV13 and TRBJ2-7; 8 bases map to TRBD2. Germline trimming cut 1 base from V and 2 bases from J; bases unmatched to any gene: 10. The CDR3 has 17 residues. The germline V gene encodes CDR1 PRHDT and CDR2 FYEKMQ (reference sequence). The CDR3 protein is CASSLEGGREDAYEQYF. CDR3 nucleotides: TGTGCCAGCAGCTTAGAGGGGGGGCGGGAGGACGCCTACGAGCAGTACTTC.

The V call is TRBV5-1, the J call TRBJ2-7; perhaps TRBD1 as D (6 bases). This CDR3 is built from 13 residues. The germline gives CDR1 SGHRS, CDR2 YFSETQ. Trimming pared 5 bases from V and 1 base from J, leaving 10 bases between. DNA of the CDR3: TGCGCCAGCAGGATCGGACAGTCCTACGAGCAGTACTTC. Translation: CASRIGQSYEQYF.

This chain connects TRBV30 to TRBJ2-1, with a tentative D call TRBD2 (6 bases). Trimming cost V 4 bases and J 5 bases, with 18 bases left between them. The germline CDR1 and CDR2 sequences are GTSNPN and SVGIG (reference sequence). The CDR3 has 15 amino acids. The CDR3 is CAWTNIGAGNNEQFF. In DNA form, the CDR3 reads TGTGCCTGGACCAATATAGGGGCGGGGAACAATGAGCAGTTCTTC.

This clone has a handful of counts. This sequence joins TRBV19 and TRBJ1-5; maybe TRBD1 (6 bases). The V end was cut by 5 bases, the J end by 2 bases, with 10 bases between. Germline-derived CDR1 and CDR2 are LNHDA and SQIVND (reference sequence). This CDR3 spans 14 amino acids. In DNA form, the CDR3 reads TGTGCCAGTAGTGGGGGGGCGGGCAATCAGCCCCAGCATTTT. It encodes CASSGGAGNQPQHF.

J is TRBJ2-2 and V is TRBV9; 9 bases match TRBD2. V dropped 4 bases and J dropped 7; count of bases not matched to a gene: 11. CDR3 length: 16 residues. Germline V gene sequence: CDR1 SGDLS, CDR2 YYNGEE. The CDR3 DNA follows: TGTGCCAGCAGCCCAGGGTTAGCGGGAGTTGGCGGGGAGCTGTTTTTT. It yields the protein CASSPGLAGVGGELFF.

In DNA, the CDR3 is TGTGCCAGCAGTTTATTCAGGGGAGCATATGAGACCCAGTACTTC. This sequence encodes CASSLFRGAYETQYF. The gene calls are TRBV27 and TRBJ2-5, with D possibly TRBD1 on 6 matching bases. Deletions cut 1 base from V and 5 bases from J, with 14 bases between. Germline V gives CDR1 MNHEY, CDR2 SMNVEV (reference sequence). CDR3 size: 15 residues.

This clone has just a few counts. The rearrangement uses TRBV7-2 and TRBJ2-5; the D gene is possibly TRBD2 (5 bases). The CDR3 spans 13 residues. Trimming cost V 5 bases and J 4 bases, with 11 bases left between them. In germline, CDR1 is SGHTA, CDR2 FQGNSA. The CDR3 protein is CASSLLEIETQYF. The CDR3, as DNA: TGTGCCAGCAGCCTACTAGAAATAGAGACCCAGTACTTC. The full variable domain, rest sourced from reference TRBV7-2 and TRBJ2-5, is GAGVSQSPSNKVTEKGKDVELRCDPISGHTALYWYRQSLGQGLEFLIYFQGNSAPDKSGLPSDRFSAERTGGSVSTLTIQRTQQEDSAVYLCASSLLEIETQYFGPGTRLLVL.

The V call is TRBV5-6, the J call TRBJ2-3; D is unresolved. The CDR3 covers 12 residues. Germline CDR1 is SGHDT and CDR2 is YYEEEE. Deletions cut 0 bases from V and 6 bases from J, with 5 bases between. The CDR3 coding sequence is TGTGCCAGCAGCTTGGCCGAGGATACGCAGTATTTT. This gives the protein CASSLAEDTQYF.

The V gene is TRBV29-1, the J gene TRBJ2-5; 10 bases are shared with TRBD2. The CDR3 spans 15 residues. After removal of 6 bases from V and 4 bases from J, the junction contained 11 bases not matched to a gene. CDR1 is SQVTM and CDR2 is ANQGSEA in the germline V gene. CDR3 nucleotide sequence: TGCAGCGTGGGGAGGACTAGCGGAGGGGGAGAGACCCAGTACTTC. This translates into CSVGRTSGGGETQYF.

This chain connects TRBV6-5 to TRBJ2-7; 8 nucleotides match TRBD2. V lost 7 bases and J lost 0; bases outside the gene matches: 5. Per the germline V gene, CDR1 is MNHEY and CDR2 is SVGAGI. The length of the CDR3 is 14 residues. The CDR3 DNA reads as TGTGCCAGCACCCTTAGCGGGACCTCCTACGAGCAGTACTTC. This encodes CASTLSGTSYEQYF.

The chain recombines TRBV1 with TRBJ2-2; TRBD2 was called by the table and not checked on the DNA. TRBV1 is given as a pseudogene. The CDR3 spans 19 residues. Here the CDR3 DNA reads TGCACCAGCAGCCTCTTTAAGTCGGCGGGAGGCCCCCCGGGCGGGGAGCTGTTTTTT. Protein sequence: CTSSLFKSAGGPPGGELFF.

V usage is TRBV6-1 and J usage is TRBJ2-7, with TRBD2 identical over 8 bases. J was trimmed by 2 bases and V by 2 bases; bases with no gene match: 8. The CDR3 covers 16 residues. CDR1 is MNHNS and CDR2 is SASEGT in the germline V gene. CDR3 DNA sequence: TGTGCCAGCAGTGAAAATGGCGGGAGGTCCCCCTACGAGCAGTACTTC. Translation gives CASSENGGRSPYEQYF.

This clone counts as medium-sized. The DNA of the CDR3 is TGTGCCAGTAGTATGGACACGGCTCAATATGGCTACACCTTC. It specifies CASSMDTAQYGYTF. V gene TRBV19 combines with J gene TRBJ1-2; the D gene is possibly TRBD1 (5 bases). Germline loops: CDR1 LNHDA, CDR2 SQIVND (reference sequence). Deletions cut 3 bases from V and 5 bases from J, with 13 bases between. The CDR3 is 14 amino acids. The full variable domain, with the rest looked up from reference TRBV19 and TRBJ1-2, is DGGITQSPKYLFRKEGQNVTLSCEQNLNHDAMYWYRQDPGQGLRLIYYSQIVNDFQKGDIAEGYSVSREKKESFPLTVTSAQKNPTAFYLCASSMDTAQYGYTFGSGTRLTVV.

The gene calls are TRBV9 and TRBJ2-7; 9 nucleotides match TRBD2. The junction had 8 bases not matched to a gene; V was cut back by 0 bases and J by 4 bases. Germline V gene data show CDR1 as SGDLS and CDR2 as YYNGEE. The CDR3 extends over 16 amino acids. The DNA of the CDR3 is TGTGCCAGCAGCGTAGTTCCGGCTAGCGGGATATACGAGCAGTACTTC. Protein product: CASSVVPASGIYEQYF.

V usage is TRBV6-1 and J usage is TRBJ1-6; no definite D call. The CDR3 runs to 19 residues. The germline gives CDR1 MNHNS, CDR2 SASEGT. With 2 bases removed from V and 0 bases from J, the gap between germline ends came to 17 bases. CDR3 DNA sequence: TGTGCCAGCAGTGAATTTTCCAGGAGAGGGAGCTCCTATAATTCACCCCTCCACTTT. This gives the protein CASSEFSRRGSSYNSPLHF.

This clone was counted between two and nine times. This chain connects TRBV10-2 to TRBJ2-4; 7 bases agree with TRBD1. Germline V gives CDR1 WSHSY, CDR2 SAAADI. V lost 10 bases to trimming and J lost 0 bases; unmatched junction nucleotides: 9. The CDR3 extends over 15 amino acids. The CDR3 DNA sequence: TGCGCCACCAGGACAGGCGGCCTAGCCAAAAACATTCAGTACTTC. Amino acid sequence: CATRTGGLAKNIQYF.

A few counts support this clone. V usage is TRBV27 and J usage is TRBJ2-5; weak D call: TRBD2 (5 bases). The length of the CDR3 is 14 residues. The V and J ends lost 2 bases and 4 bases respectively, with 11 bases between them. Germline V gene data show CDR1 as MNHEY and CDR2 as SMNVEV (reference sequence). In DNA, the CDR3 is TGTGCCAGCAGTTTACAGACTAACGGAGAGACCCAGTACTTC. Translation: CASSLQTNGETQYF.

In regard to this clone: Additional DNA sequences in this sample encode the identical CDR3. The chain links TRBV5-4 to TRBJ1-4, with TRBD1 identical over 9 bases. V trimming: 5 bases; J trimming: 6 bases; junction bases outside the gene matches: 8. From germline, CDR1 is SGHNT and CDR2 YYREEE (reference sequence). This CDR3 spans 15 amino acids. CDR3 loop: CASSLTGQGHEKLFF. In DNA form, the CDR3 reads TGTGCCAGCAGTTTGACGGGACAGGGTCATGAAAAACTGTTTTTT.

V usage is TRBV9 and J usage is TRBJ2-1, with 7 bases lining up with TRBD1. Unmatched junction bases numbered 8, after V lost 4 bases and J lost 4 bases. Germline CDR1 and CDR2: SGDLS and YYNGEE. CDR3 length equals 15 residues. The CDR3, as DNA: TGTGCCAGCAGCCCTGCCGGACAGGCTTACAATGAGCAGTTCTTC. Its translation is CASSPAGQAYNEQFF. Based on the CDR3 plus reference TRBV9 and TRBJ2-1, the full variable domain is DSGVTQTPKHLITATGQRVTLRCSPRSGDLSVYWYQQSLDQGLQFLIQYYNGEERAKGNILERFSAQQFPDLHSELNLSSLELGDSALYFCASSPAGQAYNEQFFGPGTRLTVL.